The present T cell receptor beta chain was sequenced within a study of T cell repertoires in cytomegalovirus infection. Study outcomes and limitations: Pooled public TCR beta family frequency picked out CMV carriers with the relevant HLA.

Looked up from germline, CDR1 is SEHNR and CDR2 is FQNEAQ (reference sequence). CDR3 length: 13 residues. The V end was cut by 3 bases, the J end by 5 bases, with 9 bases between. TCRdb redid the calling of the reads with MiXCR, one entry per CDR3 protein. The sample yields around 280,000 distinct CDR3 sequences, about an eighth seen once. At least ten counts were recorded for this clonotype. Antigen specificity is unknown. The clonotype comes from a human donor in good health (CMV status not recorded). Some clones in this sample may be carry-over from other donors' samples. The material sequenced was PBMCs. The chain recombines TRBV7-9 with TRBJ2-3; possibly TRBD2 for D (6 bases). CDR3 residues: CASSFGSGDTQYF. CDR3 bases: TGTGCCAGCAGCTTCGGGAGCGGAGATACGCAGTATTTT.